The 14 T cell receptor beta chains listed next were all sequenced from one sample in a study of T cells in pancreatic ductal adenocarcinoma. Surgery without prior neoadjuvant therapy was the treatment of the selected pancreatic ductal adenocarcinoma patients. Using immunoSEQ multiplex PCR, the repertoire was profiled, and TCRdb retains in-frame clones only, with some absent. The table lists over 90,000 clones, about 95% of them singletons. The sample was PBMCs. The source is a human donor with pancreatic ductal adenocarcinoma.

The V and J genes are TRBV2 and TRBJ2-1, with TRBD2 as a possible D gene (7 bases). Per germline, CDR1 SNHLY and CDR2 FYNNEI. The CDR3 spans 15 residues. V shed 8 bases and J shed 7 bases, with 21 bases lying between them. CDR3 in DNA: TGTGCCAGCGTGGCTGGGCGGCGGGGGCTGAATGAGCAGTTCTTC. Translated: CASVAGRRGLNEQFF.

The V call is TRBV4-3, the J call TRBJ2-5, with a weak D call TRBD1 (5 bases). The DNA end is a closer match to TRBJ2-7, so the J assignment may be wrong. Per the germline V gene, CDR1 is LGHNA and CDR2 is YSLEER. The CDR3 extends over 14 amino acids. CDR3 sequence reads: CASSRGHASYEQYF. The DNA for the CDR3 is TGCGCCAGCAGCCGAGGACACGCTTCCTACGAGCAGTACTTC.

The CDR3 protein is CAYTPGQGPYEQYF. The CDR3 DNA follows: TGTGCCTATACTCCGGGACAGGGCCCCTACGAGCAGTACTTC. J is TRBJ2-7 and V is TRBV30, with 9 bases matching TRBD1. The CDR3 totals 14 residues. V was pared by 7 bases and J by 2 bases, with 9 bases of the junction left unmatched. CDR1 and CDR2 (germline): GTSNPN, SVGIG (reference sequence).

The chain couples TRBV10-3 to TRBJ2-5, with a tentative D call TRBD1 (6 bases). The CDR3 runs 14 residues. The ends were cut back, 0 bases at V and 6 bases at J, with 11 bases in the middle. CDR1 ENHRY and CDR2 SYGVKD come from the germline V gene. Written as DNA, the CDR3 is TGTGCCATCAGTGAGTCGACGCAGGGGCAGACCCAGTACTTC. Translating it yields CAISESTQGQTQYF.

The chain is built from TRBV18 and TRBJ2-7, with a weak D call TRBD1 (6 bases). CDR1 and CDR2 from the germline V gene are KGHSH and LQKENI. The length of the CDR3 is 15 residues. The V end was cut by 2 bases, the J end by 1 base, with 12 bases between. CDR3 amino acids: CASSPWSGASYEQYF. CDR3 nucleotides: TGTGCCAGCTCACCATGGTCAGGGGCATCCTACGAGCAGTACTTC.

J is TRBJ2-5 and V is TRBV10-3; 12 bases fit TRBD2. The germline CDR1 and CDR2 sequences are ENHRY and SYGVKD. The V segment lost 6 bases and the J segment 0 bases; nucleotides outside the gene matches: 5. The CDR3 consists of 16 residues. For the CDR3, the DNA is TGTGCCATCAGCGAACGACTAGCGGGAGACCAAGAGACCCAGTACTTC. Protein: CAISERLAGDQETQYF.

The chain combines TRBV11-2 with TRBJ1-2; the D gene is possibly TRBD1 (5 bases). Trimming cost V 5 bases and J 7 bases, with 14 bases left between them. Per the germline V gene, CDR1 is SGHAT and CDR2 is FQNNGV. The CDR3 spans 13 residues. The CDR3 loop reads CASSPTSGFGYTF. CDR3 nucleotides: TGTGCCAGCAGCCCGACTTCAGGGTTTGGCTACACCTTC.

CDR3 nucleotides: TGTGCCAGCAGTTACCGGGAGAACTACGAGCAGTACTTC. It specifies CASSYRENYEQYF. The chain recombines TRBV6-5 with TRBJ2-7; D is possibly TRBD2 (6 bases). Trimming removed 2 bases at V and 3 bases at J, with 8 bases between. The CDR3 is 13 residues long. Germline assignment: CDR1 MNHEY and CDR2 SVGAGI.

This clone was seen just once. This chain connects TRBV27 to TRBJ1-5, with 9 bases fitting TRBD1. Germline loops: CDR1 MNHEY, CDR2 SMNVEV (reference sequence). This CDR3 has 15 residues. The trim removed 3 bases at V and 2 bases at J, leaving 2 bases unmatched. CDR3 amino acids: CASSLDRGGNQPQHF. The CDR3 nucleotides read TGTGCCAGCAGTTTGGACAGGGGTGGCAATCAGCCCCAGCATTTT.

This chain connects TRBV18 to TRBJ2-2; 9 bases align to TRBD1. The ends lost 3 bases at V and 7 bases at J; junction bases unmatched: 12. CDR1 and CDR2 (germline): KGHSH, LQKENI. The CDR3 has 17 residues. CDR3 residues: CASSPTTGTGSVGELFF. For the CDR3, the DNA is TGTGCCAGCTCACCGACAACCGGGACAGGGTCCGTCGGGGAGCTGTTTTTT. The whole variable domain, remainder taken from reference TRBV18 and TRBJ2-2, is NAGVMQNPRHLVRRRGQEARLRCSPMKGHSHVYWYRQLPEEGLKFMVYLQKENIIDESGMPKERFSAEFPKEGPSILRIQQVVRGDSAAYFCASSPTTGTGSVGELFFGEGSRLTVL.

The gene calls are TRBV7-4 and TRBJ1-4, with 8 bases aligning to TRBD1. Germline values: CDR1 SGHVT, CDR2 SQSDAQ. The CDR3 is 16 amino acids. The V segment lost 4 bases and the J segment 8 bases; nucleotides outside the gene matches: 12. CDR3 sequence (DNA): TGTGCCAGCAGCTCCCGAACGTCGACAGGGGAGGAAAAACTGTTTTTT. It yields the protein CASSSRTSTGEEKLFF.

DNA of the CDR3: TGTGCCAGCAGTTTCGCTCTACTTACCTACGAGCAGTACTTC. Translating gives CASSFALLTYEQYF. The genes are TRBV6-5 and TRBJ2-7, with D unclear. The ends were cut back, 4 bases at V and 2 bases at J, with 12 bases in the middle. Germline CDR1 is MNHEY and CDR2 is SVGAGI. CDR3 length: 14 residues.

The chain joins TRBV23-1 to TRBJ2-1; D might be TRBD1 (6 bases). TRBV23-1 is an ORF; its function is uncertain. The CDR3 spans 13 residues. Trimming left V 7 bases short and J 7 bases short, with 14 bases between. CDR3 sequence (DNA): TGCGCCAGCACTTTACAGGGTGGTAATGAGCAGTTCTTC. The encoded protein is CASTLQGGNEQFF.

The gene calls are TRBV6-5 and TRBJ2-5, with D maybe TRBD2 (5 bases). CDR1 and CDR2 from the germline V gene are MNHEY and SVGAGI. CDR3 length: 14 residues. Trimming removed 0 bases at V and 3 bases at J, with 8 bases between. CDR3 coding DNA: TGTGCCAGCAGTTACTCTTCGGGAAAAGAGACCCAGTACTTC. As protein: CASSYSSGKETQYF.